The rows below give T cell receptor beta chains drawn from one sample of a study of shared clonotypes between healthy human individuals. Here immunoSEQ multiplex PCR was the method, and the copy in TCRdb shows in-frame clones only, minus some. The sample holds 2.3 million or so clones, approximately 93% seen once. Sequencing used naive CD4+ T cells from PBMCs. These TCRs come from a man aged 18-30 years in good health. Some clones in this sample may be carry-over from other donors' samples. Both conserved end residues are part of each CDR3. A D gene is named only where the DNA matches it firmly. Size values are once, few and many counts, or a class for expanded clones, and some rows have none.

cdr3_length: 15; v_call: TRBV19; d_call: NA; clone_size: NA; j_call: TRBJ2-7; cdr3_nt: TGTGCCAGTAGTATAGTCGGAGGTGGTTCCTACGAGCAGTACTTC; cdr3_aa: CASSIVGGGSYEQYF
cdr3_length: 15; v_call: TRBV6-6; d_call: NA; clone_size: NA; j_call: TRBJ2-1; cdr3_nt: TGTGCCAGCAGTGTCTTATCGGGGGCCTACAATGAGCAGTTCTTC; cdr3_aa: CASSVLSGAYNEQFF
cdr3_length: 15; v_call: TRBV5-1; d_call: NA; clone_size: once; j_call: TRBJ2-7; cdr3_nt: TGCGCCAGCAGCTTGGATAGGGTCTTCACCTACGAGCAGTACTTC; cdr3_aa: CASSLDRVFTYEQYF
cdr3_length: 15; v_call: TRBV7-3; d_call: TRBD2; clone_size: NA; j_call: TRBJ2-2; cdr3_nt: TGTGCCAGCAGCTTGACTAGCGGGTTCGCCGGGGAGCTGTTTTTT; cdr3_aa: CASSLTSGFAGELFF
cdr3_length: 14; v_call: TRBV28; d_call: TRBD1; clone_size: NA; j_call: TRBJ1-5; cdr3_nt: TGTGCCAGCAGTTTATGGACAGGGCACCAGCCCCAGCATTTT; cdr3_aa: CASSLWTGHQPQHF
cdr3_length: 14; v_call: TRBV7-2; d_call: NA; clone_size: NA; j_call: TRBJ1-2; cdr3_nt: TGTGCCAGCAGCCGGGGGGGCGCAGAGTATGGCTACACCTTC; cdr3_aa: CASSRGGAEYGYTF
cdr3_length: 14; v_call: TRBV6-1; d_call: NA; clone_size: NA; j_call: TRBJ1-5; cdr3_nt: TGTGCCAGCAGTGAAATCGGGGCGGCGTGGCCCCAGCATTTT; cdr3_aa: CASSEIGAAWPQHF
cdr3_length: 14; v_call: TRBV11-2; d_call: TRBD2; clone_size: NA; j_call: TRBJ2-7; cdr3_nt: TGTGCCAGCAGCTCGGGACTAGCGGGAGCCGAGCAGTACTTC; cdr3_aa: CASSSGLAGAEQYF
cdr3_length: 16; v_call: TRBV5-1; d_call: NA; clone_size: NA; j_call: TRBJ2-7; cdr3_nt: TGCGCCAGCAGTATTAGTGCCGACCCTAAAATGAGCGAGCAGTACTTC; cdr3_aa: CASSISADPKMSEQYF
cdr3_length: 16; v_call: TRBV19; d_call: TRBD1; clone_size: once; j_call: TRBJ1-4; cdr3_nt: TGTGCCAGTAGTATACCCTTCGACAGGGCAGGTGAAAAACTGTTTTTT; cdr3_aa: CASSIPFDRAGEKLFF
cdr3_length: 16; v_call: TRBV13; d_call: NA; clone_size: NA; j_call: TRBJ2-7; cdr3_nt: TGTGCCAGCACCCTTGGTGCGGGACTCCAACTTTACGAGCAGTACTTC; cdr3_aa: CASTLGAGLQLYEQYF
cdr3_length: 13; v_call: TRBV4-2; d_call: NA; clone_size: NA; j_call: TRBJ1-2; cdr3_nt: TGTGCCAGCAGCCAATTACGGGATTCTGGCTACACCTTC; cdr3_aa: CASSQLRDSGYTF
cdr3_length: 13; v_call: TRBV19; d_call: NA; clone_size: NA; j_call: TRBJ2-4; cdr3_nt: TGTGCCAGTAGTATAGAACCCAAAAACATTCAGTACTTC; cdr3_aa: CASSIEPKNIQYF
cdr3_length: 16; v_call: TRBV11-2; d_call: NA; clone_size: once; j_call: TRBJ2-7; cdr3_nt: TGTGCCAGCAGCTTACCCTCTTCGGGCCTTTCAGCCGAGCAGTACTTC; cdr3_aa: CASSLPSSGLSAEQYF
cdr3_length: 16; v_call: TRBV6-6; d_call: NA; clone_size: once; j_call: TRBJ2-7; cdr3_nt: TGTGCCAGCAGTTACTCGTTCTCACAGGGAGGGTACGAGCAGTACTTC; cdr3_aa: CASSYSFSQGGYEQYF
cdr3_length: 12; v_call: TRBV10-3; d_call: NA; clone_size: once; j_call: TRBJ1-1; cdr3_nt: TGTGCCATCAGTGAATACGACACTGAAGCTTTCTTT; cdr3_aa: CAISEYDTEAFF
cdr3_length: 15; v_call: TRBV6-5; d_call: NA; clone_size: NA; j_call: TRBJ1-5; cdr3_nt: TGTGCCAGCAGTTACTCGCGGGGGGTGCTTCAGCCCCAGCATTTT; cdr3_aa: CASSYSRGVLQPQHF
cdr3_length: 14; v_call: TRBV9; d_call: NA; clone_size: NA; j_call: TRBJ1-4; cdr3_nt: TGTGCCAGCAGTTTAACCGCAACTAATGAAAAACTGTTTTTT; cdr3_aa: CASSLTATNEKLFF
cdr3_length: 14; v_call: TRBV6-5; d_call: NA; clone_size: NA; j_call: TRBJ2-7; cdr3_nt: TGTGCCAGCAGTTTTGAGACAGACAGCTACGAGCAGTACTTC; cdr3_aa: CASSFETDSYEQYF
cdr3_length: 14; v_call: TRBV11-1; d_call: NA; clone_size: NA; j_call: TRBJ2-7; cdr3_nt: TGTGCCAGCAGCCTAGCTTGGAGCTCCTACGAGCAGTACTTC; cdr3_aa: CASSLAWSSYEQYF
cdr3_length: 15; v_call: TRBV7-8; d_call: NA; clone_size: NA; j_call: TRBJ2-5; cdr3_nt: TGTGCCAGCAGCTTATCAGGGACCTGGTTCGAGACCCAGTACTTC; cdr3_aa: CASSLSGTWFETQYF
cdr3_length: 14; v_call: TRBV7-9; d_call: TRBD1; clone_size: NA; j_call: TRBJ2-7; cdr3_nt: TGTGCCAGCTCTGGGACAGGGTCGTCCTACGAGCAGTACTTC; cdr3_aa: CASSGTGSSYEQYF
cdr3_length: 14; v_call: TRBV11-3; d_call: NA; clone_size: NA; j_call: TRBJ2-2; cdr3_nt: TGTGCCAGCAGCTTCGCCTGGAACACCGGGGAGCTGTTTTTT; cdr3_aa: CASSFAWNTGELFF
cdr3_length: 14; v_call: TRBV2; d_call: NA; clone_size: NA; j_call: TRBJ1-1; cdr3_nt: TGTGCCAGCAAGGGGGACATACAGAACACTGAAGCTTTCTTT; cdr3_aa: CASKGDIQNTEAFF
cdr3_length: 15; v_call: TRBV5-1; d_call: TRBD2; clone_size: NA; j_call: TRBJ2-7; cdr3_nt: TGCGCCAGCAGCTTGGAGAGCGGGAGCTACTACGAGCAGTACTTC; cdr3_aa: CASSLESGSYYEQYF
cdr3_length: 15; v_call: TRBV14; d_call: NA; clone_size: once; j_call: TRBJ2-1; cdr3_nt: TGTGCCAGCAGCCACCCTATCGGGACGTCCAATGAGCAGTTCTTC; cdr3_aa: CASSHPIGTSNEQFF
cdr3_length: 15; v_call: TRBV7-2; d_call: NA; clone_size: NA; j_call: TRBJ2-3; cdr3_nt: TGTGCCAGCAGCGCGCCTGGCATACGCACAGATACGCAGTATTTT; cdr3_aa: CASSAPGIRTDTQYF
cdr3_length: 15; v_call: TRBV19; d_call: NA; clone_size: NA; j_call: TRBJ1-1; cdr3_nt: TGTGCCAGTAGTATAGGAGGAGCAGCTAACACTGAAGCTTTCTTT; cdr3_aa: CASSIGGAANTEAFF
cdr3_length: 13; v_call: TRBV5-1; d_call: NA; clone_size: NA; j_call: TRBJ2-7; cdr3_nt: TGCGCCAGCTTCCGGGACACCCCCTACGAGCAGTACTTC; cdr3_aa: CASFRDTPYEQYF
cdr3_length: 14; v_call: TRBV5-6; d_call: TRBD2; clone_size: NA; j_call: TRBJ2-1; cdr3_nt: TGTGCCAGCAGCCGCGGACTAGGGCACAATGAGCAGTTCTTC; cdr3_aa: CASSRGLGHNEQFF
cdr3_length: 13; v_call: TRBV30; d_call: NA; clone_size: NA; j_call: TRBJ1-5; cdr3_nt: TGTGCCTGGAGACAGTCTAGCAATCAGCCCCAGCATTTT; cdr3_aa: CAWRQSSNQPQHF
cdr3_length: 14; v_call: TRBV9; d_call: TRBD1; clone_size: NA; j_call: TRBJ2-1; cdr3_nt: TGTGCCAGCAGCGTAAGGGACAGTTACAATGAGCAGTTCTTC; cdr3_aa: CASSVRDSYNEQFF
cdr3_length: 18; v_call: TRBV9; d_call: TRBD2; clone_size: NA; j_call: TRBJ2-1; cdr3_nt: TGTGCCAGCAGCGTCCCCCGGTGGGGGAGGGCATCCTACAATGAGCAGTTCTTC; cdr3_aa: CASSVPRWGRASYNEQFF
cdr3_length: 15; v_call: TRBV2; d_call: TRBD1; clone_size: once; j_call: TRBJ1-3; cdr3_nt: TGTGCCAGCAGTGCAGCAGGGGGTGCGGGAAACACCATATATTTT; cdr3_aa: CASSAAGGAGNTIYF
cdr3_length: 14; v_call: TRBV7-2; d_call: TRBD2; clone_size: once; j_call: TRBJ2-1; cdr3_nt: TGTGCCAGCAGCAGGGGACTAGCTGCTGATGAGCAGTTCTTC; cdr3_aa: CASSRGLAADEQFF
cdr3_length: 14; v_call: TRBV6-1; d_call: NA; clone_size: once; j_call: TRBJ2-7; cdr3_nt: TGTGCCAGCACCCGAGCCGGCGCTGACTCCGAGCAGTACTTC; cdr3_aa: CASTRAGADSEQYF
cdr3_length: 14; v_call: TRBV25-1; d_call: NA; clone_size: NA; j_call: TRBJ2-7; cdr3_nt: TGTGCCAGCAGTGAATCCGGCACAACCTACGAGCAGTACTTC; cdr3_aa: CASSESGTTYEQYF
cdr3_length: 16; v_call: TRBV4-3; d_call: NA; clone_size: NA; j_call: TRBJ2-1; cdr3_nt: TGCGCCAGCAGCCAAGCGAACGGGATCCGCTACAATGAGCAGTTCTTC; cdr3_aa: CASSQANGIRYNEQFF
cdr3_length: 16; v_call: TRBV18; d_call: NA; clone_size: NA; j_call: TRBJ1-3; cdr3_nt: TGTGCCAGCTCCCCTGTACTGCACGGGAATGGAAACACCATATATTTT; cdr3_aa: CASSPVLHGNGNTIYF
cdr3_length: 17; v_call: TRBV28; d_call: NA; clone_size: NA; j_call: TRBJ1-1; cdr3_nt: TGTGCCAGCAGCTGGCTGACAGTGGATGGGATGAACACTGAAGCTTTCTTT; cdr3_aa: CASSWLTVDGMNTEAFF
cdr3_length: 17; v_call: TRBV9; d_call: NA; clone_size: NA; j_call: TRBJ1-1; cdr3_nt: TGTGCCAGCGGACCTTACAGAGGTGGAGATGATCCCAGTGGGGCTTTCTTT; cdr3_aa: CASGPYRGGDDPSGAFF
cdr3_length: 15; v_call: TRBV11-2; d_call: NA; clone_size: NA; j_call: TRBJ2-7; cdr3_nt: TGTGCCAGCAGCCCCGGGGAGCGGGCCACCTACGAGCAGTACTTC; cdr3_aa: CASSPGERATYEQYF
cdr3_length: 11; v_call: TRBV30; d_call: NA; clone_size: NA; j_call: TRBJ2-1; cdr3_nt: TGTGCCTGGACTAGTTACAATGAGCAGTTCTTC; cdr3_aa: CAWTSYNEQFF
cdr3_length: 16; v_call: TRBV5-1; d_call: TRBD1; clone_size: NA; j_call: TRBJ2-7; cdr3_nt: TGCGCCAGCAGCGCGAGGTTAGGACAGGGAATCTACGAGCAGTACTTC; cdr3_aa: CASSARLGQGIYEQYF